The clone carrying this TCR beta chain was picked up one time. Its specificity is unknown. The sample is drawn from a study of neurological immune-mediated disorders. Template-switch 5'RACE cDNA synthesis added a 10-nucleotide unique molecular identifier. TCRdb re-called the 5' RACE reads with MiXCR, one entry per CDR3 protein. The data show fewer than 50,000 distinct CDR3 sequences, about 15% seen once. The CDR3 is made up of 15 amino acids. Germline CDR1 and CDR2: LGHDT and YNNKEL (reference sequence). Trimming took 3 bases from V and 8 from J; bases not matched to a gene: 12. The study built sorted libraries from 1 million CD4+ or CD8+ T cells. Whole-study findings and limits: None of the CDR3 amino acid sequences of expanded clones recurred across subjects, suggesting private repertoires in all groups.

The sequenced sample was CD4+ T cells from blood. The receptor was isolated from a woman in her sixties or seventies with HTLV-1-associated myelopathy (HAM/TSP). The genes are TRBV3-1 and TRBJ2-7; 8 nucleotides agree with TRBD1. The CDR3 region is CASSQPGQGIAKQYF. DNA of the CDR3: TGTGCCAGCAGCCAGCCCGGACAGGGAATTGCCAAGCAGTACTTC.